Below, 24 T cell receptor beta chains from the same sample are listed, as sequenced in a study of T-cell memory formation after mild COVID-19. TCRdb re-derived calls from the 5' RACE reads in MiXCR, one entry per CDR3 protein. The sample records around 510,000 distinct CDR3 sequences, less than 25% being singletons. Sequencing was done on a sample of PBMCs or a T cell subset sorted from them (not recorded which). Source of these receptors: an adult woman who had mild COVID-19 (a few samples of this study predate the infection). Cell type and time point are not known.

The chain is built from TRBV21-1 and TRBJ2-2; TRBD2, as called in the table, went unchecked against the DNA. TRBV21-1 is shown as a pseudogene. The CDR3 is 20 residues long. The CDR3 is CASSKDASGASGEWTGELFF. The CDR3 DNA sequence: TGTGCCAGCAGCAAGGACGCCTCCGGAGCGAGCGGAGAATGGACCGGGGAGCTGTTTTTT.

This clonotype turned up a few times. The J gene is TRBJ1-2, the V gene TRBV9, with D hard to call. The CDR3 loop spans 14 amino acids. CDR1 and CDR2 from the germline V gene are SGDLS and YYNGEE. The V end was cut by 0 bases, the J end by 1 base, with 7 bases between. The CDR3 is CASSVGDRNYGYTF. The CDR3 region has the DNA TGTGCCAGCAGCGTAGGCGACCGTAACTATGGCTACACCTTC.

The chain's CDR3 is CASSLAQEGFNEKLFF. Here the CDR3 DNA reads TGTGCCAGCAGCTTAGCGCAGGAGGGCTTTAATGAAAAACTGTTTTTT. The chain couples TRBV7-2 to TRBJ1-4, with D unclear. V lost 0 bases and J lost 4, with 12 bases in between. CDR1 and CDR2 (germline): SGHTA, FQGNSA. The CDR3 covers 16 residues. Using reference TRBV7-2 and TRBJ1-4 for the parts outside the CDR3, the full variable domain is GAGVSQSPSNKVTEKGKDVELRCDPISGHTALYWYRQSLGQGLEFLIYFQGNSAPDKSGLPSDRFSAERTGGSVSTLTIQRTQQEDSAVYLCASSLAQEGFNEKLFFGSGTQLSVL.

The sample holds a few counts of this clonotype. The rearrangement uses TRBV5-1 and TRBJ2-7; tentative D call: TRBD2 (6 bases). Germline V CDR1 and CDR2: SGHRS, YFSETQ. This CDR3 contains 15 residues. The ends were cut back, 0 bases at V and 2 bases at J, with 12 bases in the middle. In DNA, the CDR3 is TGCGCCAGCAGCTTGGCGTTAGCGGAGCCCTACGAGCAGTACTTC. Its protein is CASSLALAEPYEQYF. Combining the CDR3 with reference TRBV5-1 and TRBJ2-7 gives the whole variable domain KAGVTQTPRYLIKTRGQQVTLSCSPISGHRSVSWYQQTPGQGLQFLFEYFSETQRNKGNFPGRFSGRQFSNSRSEMNVSTLELGDSALYLCASSLALAEPYEQYFGPGTRLTVT.

This clonotype appeared a few times. This chain joins TRBV29-1 and TRBJ2-7; D is perhaps TRBD1 (5 bases). V dropped 1 base and J dropped 4 bases, with 11 bases sitting between them. CDR1 and CDR2 from the germline V gene are SQVTM and ANQGSEA. The length of the CDR3 is 13 residues. CDR3: CSVEGQRPYEQYF. The CDR3 DNA sequence: TGCAGCGTTGAAGGACAGCGACCATACGAGCAGTACTTC.

This clonotype has just a few counts. This chain links TRBV19 with TRBJ2-5, with D possibly matching TRBD2 (5 bases). Looked up from germline, CDR1 is LNHDA and CDR2 is SQIVND (reference sequence). The length of the CDR3 is 13 residues. V shed 2 bases and J shed 6 bases, with 10 bases lying between them. This chain's CDR3 is CASSITRGKTQYF. DNA for the CDR3: TGTGCCAGTAGTATAACTCGAGGGAAGACCCAGTACTTC. The full variable domain, its missing parts supplied by reference TRBV19 and TRBJ2-5, is DGGITQSPKYLFRKEGQNVTLSCEQNLNHDAMYWYRQDPGQGLRLIYYSQIVNDFQKGDIAEGYSVSREKKESFPLTVTSAQKNPTAFYLCASSITRGKTQYFGPGTRLLVL.

The chain joins TRBV12-3 or TRBV12-4 to TRBJ2-5; maybe TRBD2 (5 bases). The CDR3 is 15 amino acids. V shed 1 base and J shed 5 bases, with 14 bases lying between them. The CDR3, as DNA: TGTGCCAGCAGTTTAGGGGTCCGCGGGTTTGAGACCCAGTACTTC. Translation gives CASSLGVRGFETQYF.

This clonotype came up many times. This sequence joins TRBV4-3 and TRBJ2-2, with D possibly TRBD2 on 5 matching bases. Per the germline V gene, CDR1 is LGHNA and CDR2 is YSLEER. The ends were cut back, 1 base at V and 4 bases at J, with 10 bases in the middle. This CDR3 region has 15 residues. CDR3 in DNA: TGCGCCAGCAGCCAAGCGGGGAGTATCACCGGGGAGCTGTTTTTT. Its translation is CASSQAGSITGELFF.

There are a few counts of this clonotype. The V and J genes are TRBV29-1 and TRBJ2-7, with D tentatively TRBD1 (6 bases). The CDR3 sequence is 12 residues long. Trimming stripped 7 bases from V and 5 bases from J, with 15 bases between. Germline CDR1 is SQVTM and CDR2 is ANQGSEA. The CDR3 is CSAETGPHEQYF. CDR3 bases: TGCAGCGCTGAGACAGGCCCCCACGAGCAGTACTTC.

This clonotype appeared a few times. The V gene is TRBV9, the J gene TRBJ2-7; no clear D gene. The CDR3 spans 14 residues. The V and J ends lost 0 bases and 2 bases respectively, with 9 bases between them. Germline CDR1 reads SGDLS; CDR2 reads YYNGEE. The CDR3 DNA reads TGTGCCAGCAGCGTAGGGCTAGGCACCTACGAGCAGTACTTC. It encodes CASSVGLGTYEQYF. The full variable domain, its missing parts supplied by reference TRBV9 and TRBJ2-7, is DSGVTQTPKHLITATGQRVTLRCSPRSGDLSVYWYQQSLDQGLQFLIQYYNGEERAKGNILERFSAQQFPDLHSELNLSSLELGDSALYFCASSVGLGTYEQYFGPGTRLTVT.

J is TRBJ2-7 and V is TRBV4-3; weak D call: TRBD2 (5 bases). Germline CDR1 and CDR2: LGHNA and YSLEER. The CDR3 is 16 amino acids. V was clipped by 5 bases and J by 2 bases, with 19 bases between them. In DNA, the CDR3 is TGCGCCAGCAGCGAACACTTCCCGGGGAGAACCTACGAGCAGTACTTC. Translating gives CASSEHFPGRTYEQYF.

The J gene is TRBJ1-1, the V gene TRBV25-1, with D unclear. V was shortened by 4 bases and J by 3 bases, with 15 bases between the two germline ends. The CDR3 loop spans 15 amino acids. Germline V gives CDR1 MGHDK, CDR2 SYGVNS. The CDR3 reads CASSGETTLDTEAFF. The CDR3 bases are TGTGCCAGCAGTGGTGAGACCACCTTGGACACTGAAGCTTTCTTT.

This clonotype has only a few counts. The chain carries TRBV5-1 and TRBJ2-7, with D perhaps being TRBD1 or TRBD2 (5 bases each). The CDR3 is 17 residues long. V was pared by 2 bases and J by 0 bases, with 18 bases between. Germline V gene data show CDR1 as SGHRS and CDR2 as YFSETQ. CDR3 region: CASSLTVGTASSYEQYF. As DNA, the CDR3 is TGCGCCAGCAGCTTAACTGTCGGGACCGCCAGCTCCTACGAGCAGTACTTC.

This clonotype was recorded a few times. The chain's CDR3 is CSVEDLGGRYNEQFF. In DNA form, the CDR3 reads TGCAGCGTTGAAGACCTTGGCGGTCGCTACAATGAGCAGTTCTTC. The rearrangement joins TRBV29-1 to TRBJ2-1; D call uncertain. The CDR3 totals 15 residues. Germline CDR1 is SQVTM and CDR2 is ANQGSEA. Trimming shortened V by 0 bases and J by 3 bases, and 12 bases separated the two germline ends.

The J gene is TRBJ2-3, the V gene TRBV27; 14 bases are a match to TRBD2. CDR1 and CDR2 from the germline V gene are MNHEY and SMNVEV (reference sequence). The V gene end was trimmed by 7 bases and the J gene end by 4 bases; junction bases not matched to a gene: 4. The CDR3 loop spans 15 amino acids. The CDR3 DNA reads TGTGCCAGCAAATTGGGACTAGCGGGGGCAGATACGCAGTATTTT. It is translated as CASKLGLAGADTQYF.

There are a few counts of this clonotype. The V and J genes are TRBV5-5 and TRBJ1-5; D is unresolved. Germline V CDR1 and CDR2: SGHKS, YYEKEE (reference sequence). The V end lost 4 bases, the J end lost 5 bases, and 16 bases lay between the germline ends. This CDR3 comprises 15 residues. CDR3 residues: CASSRGISGHQPQHF. The CDR3 nucleotides read TGTGCCAGCAGCCGAGGGATTTCGGGCCATCAGCCCCAGCATTTT.

At least ten counts were recorded for this clonotype. Germline and junction disagree at one end, which may indicate a read error. The CDR3: CASSWGLFPGKLFF. The CDR3, as DNA: TGTGCCAGCAGTTGGGGACTTTTTCCCGGGAAGCTGTTTTTT. The chain carries TRBV12-3 or TRBV12-4 and TRBJ2-2; D possibly corresponds to TRBD2 (6 bases). The CDR3 runs 14 residues.

The rearrangement joins TRBV7-9 to TRBJ2-7; 7 nucleotides line up with TRBD1. CDR3 length equals 14 residues. Germline values: CDR1 SEHNR, CDR2 FQNEAQ (reference sequence). J was trimmed by 3 bases and V by 5 bases; bases with no gene match: 7. The CDR3: CASSVGQRNYEQYF. As DNA, the CDR3 is TGTGCCAGCAGCGTGGGACAGAGAAACTACGAGCAGTACTTC.

This rearrangement joins TRBV28 to TRBJ1-4; a possible D gene is TRBD1 (6 bases). This CDR3 contains 15 residues. The V end was cut by 7 bases, the J end by 4 bases, with 16 bases between. Germline lookup yields CDR1 MDHEN and CDR2 SYDVKM. CDR3 bases: TGTGCCAGCAAAACACTACAGGGCTTTAATGAAAAACTGTTTTTT. It translates to CASKTLQGFNEKLFF.

J is TRBJ2-3 and V is TRBV11-2; possible D gene TRBD2, 5 bases. The CDR3 is made up of 16 amino acids. The germline CDR1 and CDR2 sequences are SGHAT and FQNNGV. The V end lost 3 bases, the J end lost 0 bases, and 13 bases lay between the germline ends. Here the CDR3 reads CASSFKRTTSTDTQYF. CDR3 in DNA: TGTGCCAGCAGCTTCAAGCGGACGACTAGCACAGATACGCAGTATTTT.

The chain is built from TRBV10-3 and TRBJ2-1; 8 positions agree with TRBD2. V was clipped by 3 bases and J by 0 bases; unmatched bases: 4. The CDR3 has 16 amino acids. Germline CDR1 reads ENHRY; CDR2 reads SYGVKD. The chain's CDR3 is CAISDQSGSSYNEQFF. The CDR3 nucleotides are TGTGCCATCAGTGACCAGAGCGGGAGCTCCTACAATGAGCAGTTCTTC.

This clonotype was seen a handful of times. The chain links TRBV9 to TRBJ1-3; the D gene is possibly TRBD1 (5 bases). The CDR3 loop spans 15 amino acids. CDR1 and CDR2 from the germline V gene are SGDLS and YYNGEE. The V gene lost 4 bases and the J gene lost 4 bases, with 15 bases spanning the gap. The CDR3 here is CASSPLGGSGNTIYF. For the CDR3, the DNA is TGTGCCAGCAGCCCCCTCGGGGGGTCCGGAAACACCATATATTTT.

This chain joins TRBV5-1 and TRBJ1-5; 8 bases are shared with TRBD1. The trim removed 4 bases at V and 4 bases at J, leaving 7 bases unmatched. CDR1 and CDR2 from the germline V gene are SGHRS and YFSETQ. This CDR3 region has 15 residues. The CDR3 is CASSLTGESNQPQHF. CDR3 nucleotides: TGCGCCAGCAGCCTGACAGGGGAATCGAATCAGCCCCAGCATTTT.

The V gene is TRBV20-1, the J gene TRBJ2-1; 13 bases agree with TRBD2. This CDR3 is built from 14 residues. Looked up from germline, CDR1 is DFQATT and CDR2 is SNEGSKA (reference sequence). The ends lost 5 bases at V and 6 bases at J; junction bases unmatched: 4. The CDR3 DNA reads as TGCAGTGCTCAACTAGCGGGAGGGTCCAATGAGCAGTTCTTC. The encoded protein is CSAQLAGGSNEQFF.